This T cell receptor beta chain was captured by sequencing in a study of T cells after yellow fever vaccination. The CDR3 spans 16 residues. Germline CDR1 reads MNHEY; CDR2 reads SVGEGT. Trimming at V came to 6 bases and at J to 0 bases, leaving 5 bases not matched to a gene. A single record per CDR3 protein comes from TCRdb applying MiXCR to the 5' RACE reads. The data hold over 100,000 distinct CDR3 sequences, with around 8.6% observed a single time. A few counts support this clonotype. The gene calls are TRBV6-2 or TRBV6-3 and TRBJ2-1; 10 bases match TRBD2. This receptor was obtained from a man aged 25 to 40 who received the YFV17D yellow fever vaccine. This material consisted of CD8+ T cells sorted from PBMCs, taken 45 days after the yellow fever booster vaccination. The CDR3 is CASRTLAGDSYNEQFF. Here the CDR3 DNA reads TGTGCCAGCAGAACCCTAGCGGGAGACTCCTACAATGAGCAGTTCTTC.